These 26 T cell receptor beta chains originate from one sample sequenced in a study of beta chain features in type 1 diabetes listed by TCRdb under 2018. Study-wide findings and limitations: Type 1 diabetes patients showed a moderate but significant shortening of TCRB CDR3 length in all four CD4+ subsets.

The library came from the immunoSEQ multiplex PCR assay. The High Capacity cDNA Reverse Transcription Kit was used to reverse transcribe all of the isolated RNA, meaning that expressed TCRB transcripts were what got sequenced. Sourced from immuneACCESS, this table was stored by TCRdb with only in-frame sequences that have V and J called. A share of the clones is absent; for the studies checked, an unresolved V gene accounts for under half, and the remainder has no known explanation. Here the sample has hundreds of thousands of clones; 11% to 15% occur a single time. In total, the top ten clones hold 0.04% of the sample. Their antigen targets remain unknown. Sequencing was carried out using naive CD4+ T cells from blood. The meaning of the sample's cell subset or site label: true naive CD4+ T cells. These receptors were collected from a man aged 18 to 35 with type 1 diabetes.

This clone was seen a handful of times. CDR3 coding DNA: TGTGCCAGCAGCGTAGCGACGGCGACGTCGGATGAGCAGTTCTTC. As protein: CASSVATATSDEQFF. V usage is TRBV9 and J usage is TRBJ2-1; D gene uncertain. The V end lost 0 bases, the J end lost 8 bases, and 15 bases lay between the germline ends. Germline V gene lookup returns CDR1 SGDLS and CDR2 YYNGEE. The CDR3 spans 15 residues.

This chain joins TRBV25-1 and TRBJ2-1; TRBD1 or TRBD2 may be the D gene (5 bases each). V was pared by 4 bases and J by 7 bases, with 23 bases between. The CDR3 runs 17 residues. CDR1 MGHDK and CDR2 SYGVNS come from the germline V gene. CDR3 residues: CASSGAVGTQLGNEQFF. The CDR3, as DNA: TGTGCCAGCAGTGGAGCCGTAGGGACCCAACTAGGTAATGAGCAGTTCTTC. Looking up the rest from reference TRBV25-1 and TRBJ2-1 gives the full variable domain: EADIYQTPRYLVIGTGKKITLECSQTMGHDKMYWYQQDPGMELHLIHYSYGVNSTEKGDLSSESTVSRIRTEHFPLTLESARPSHTSQYLCASSGAVGTQLGNEQFFGPGTRLTVL.

This rearrangement joins TRBV30 to TRBJ2-1, with TRBD1 matching 10 bases. The germline V gene encodes CDR1 GTSNPN and CDR2 SVGIG (reference sequence). The CDR3 spans 15 residues. V lost 1 base to trimming and J lost 8 bases; unmatched junction nucleotides: 8. The CDR3 DNA sequence: TGTGCCTGGAGTGACCGGGACAGGGGCCTCGATGAGCAGTTCTTC. Its translation is CAWSDRDRGLDEQFF.

This clone showed up just a few times. Other DNA sequences in this specimen translate into the identical CDR3. V gene TRBV9 combines with J gene TRBJ1-1; D gene uncertain. V lost 0 bases and J 1 base, leaving 10 bases between the germline ends. This CDR3 contains 15 residues. CDR1 is SGDLS and CDR2 is YYNGEE in the germline V gene. DNA for the CDR3: TGTGCCAGCAGCGTAGTAGGAGGGCCGAACACTGAAGCTTTCTTT. Its translation: CASSVVGGPNTEAFF.

This clone was detected a few times. The chain employs TRBV7-9 and TRBJ2-2, with TRBD1 as a possible D gene (5 bases). V lost 5 bases to trimming and J lost 4 bases, with 11 bases between them. Germline assignment: CDR1 SEHNR and CDR2 FQNEAQ (reference sequence). This CDR3 is 14 amino acids long. The CDR3 DNA is TGTGCCAGCAGCGCCGGACATCCCACCGGGGAGCTGTTTTTT. Its translation: CASSAGHPTGELFF.

A single count supports this clone. The V gene is TRBV4-3, the J gene TRBJ2-2; D uncertain. The germline CDR1 and CDR2 sequences are LGHNA and YSLEER. The V end was cut by 1 base, the J end by 1 base, with 10 bases between. This CDR3 region has 16 residues. Written as DNA, the CDR3 is TGCGCCAGCAGCCAAGGTGGCGGATTGAACACCGGGGAGCTGTTTTTT. This translates into CASSQGGGLNTGELFF.

This clone was counted between two and nine times. This sequence joins TRBV30 and TRBJ1-6; possibly TRBD1 for D (5 bases). Germline-derived CDR1 and CDR2 are GTSNPN and SVGIG (reference sequence). The CDR3 covers 14 residues. V was clipped by 0 bases and J by 10 bases, with 13 bases between them. The CDR3 region has the DNA TGTGCCTGGAGTGTCCAACAGGTCAACTCACCCCTCCACTTT. This gives the protein CAWSVQQVNSPLHF.

The J gene is TRBJ1-4, the V gene TRBV7-9; D is unresolved. V gave up 8 bases and J gave up 6 bases, with 19 bases separating them. Looked up from germline, CDR1 is SEHNR and CDR2 is FQNEAQ (reference sequence). The CDR3 covers 15 residues. The CDR3 reads CASPLGHERDEKLFF. As DNA, the CDR3 is TGTGCCAGCCCCCTTGGCCACGAAAGGGATGAAAAACTGTTTTTT.

This chain uses TRBV7-2 with TRBJ1-5, with D unclear. Deletions cut 0 bases from V and 4 bases from J, with 10 bases between. The CDR3 has 15 residues. Per germline, CDR1 SGHTA and CDR2 FQGNSA. DNA of the CDR3: TGTGCCAGCAGCTTAGCCGTGGGTCTGAATCAGCCCCAGCATTTT. As protein: CASSLAVGLNQPQHF.

Only a few counts were recorded for this clone. The J gene is TRBJ1-6, the V gene TRBV29-1, with 9 bases identical to TRBD1. With 6 bases clipped from V and 5 bases from J, the junction kept 2 bases outside the gene matches. This CDR3 is 13 amino acids long. Germline CDR1 SQVTM, CDR2 ANQGSEA. CDR3: CSVRDRDNSPLHF. In DNA, the CDR3 is TGCAGCGTCCGGGACAGGGATAATTCACCCCTCCACTTT. The whole variable domain, remainder taken from reference TRBV29-1 and TRBJ1-6, is SAVISQKPSRDICQRGTSLTIQCQVDSQVTMMFWYRQQPGQSLTLIATANQGSEATYESGFVIDKFPISRPNLTFSTLTVSNMSPEDSSIYLCSVRDRDNSPLHFGNGTRLTVT.

This chain uses TRBV7-2 with TRBJ2-7, with D perhaps matching TRBD1 (6 bases). V was clipped by 0 bases and J by 4 bases, with 10 bases between them. Germline assignment: CDR1 SGHTA and CDR2 FQGNSA. This CDR3 spans 14 amino acids. The CDR3 bases are TGTGCCAGCAGCTTAGCTGGGGGCCAGTACGAGCAGTACTTC. Protein: CASSLAGGQYEQYF.

This clone was seen more than once but under ten times. The chain uses TRBV30 and TRBJ2-1; D is undetermined. The germline CDR1 and CDR2 sequences are GTSNPN and SVGIG (reference sequence). The length of the CDR3 is 11 residues. V lost 5 bases, J lost 3 bases, and 5 bases lay in between. This CDR3 reads CAWANYNEQFF. Written as DNA, the CDR3 is TGTGCCTGGGCTAACTACAATGAGCAGTTCTTC.

This clone was counted between two and nine times. The V gene is TRBV4-3, the J gene TRBJ2-4, with 10 bases identical to TRBD1. This CDR3 contains 15 residues. Trimming took 8 bases from V and 8 from J; bases not matched to a gene: 12. Germline V gives CDR1 LGHNA, CDR2 YSLEER. CDR3 region: CASSRTGGIKDIQYF. The CDR3 bases are TGCGCCAGCTCCAGGACAGGGGGTATTAAGGACATTCAGTACTTC.

This rearrangement joins TRBV27 to TRBJ2-7; TRBD2 matches 11 bases. The ends lost 0 bases at V and 3 bases at J; junction bases unmatched: 7. This CDR3 has 17 residues. From germline, CDR1 is MNHEY and CDR2 SMNVEV (reference sequence). The CDR3 region has the DNA TGTGCCAGCAGTTTATCCCCTAGCGGGAGGCGCTACTACGAGCAGTACTTC. As protein: CASSLSPSGRRYYEQYF.

The chain is built from TRBV9 and TRBJ1-3, with D tentatively TRBD1 (5 bases). Trimming took off 0 bases at V and 8 bases at J, with 15 bases between the two ends. CDR1 is SGDLS, CDR2 YYNGEE, per germline. The CDR3 has 15 amino acids. The CDR3 sequence: CASSVAQAGGDTIYF. CDR3 DNA sequence: TGTGCCAGCAGCGTAGCACAGGCGGGGGGAGACACCATATATTTT.

This clone was counted between two and nine times. This chain joins TRBV11-3 and TRBJ2-1; 13 bases match TRBD2. In germline, CDR1 is SGHNT, CDR2 YENEEA. The junction had 4 bases not matched to a gene; V was cut back by 5 bases and J by 6 bases. The CDR3 extends over 15 amino acids. Written as DNA, the CDR3 is TGTGCCAGCAGCCTTGGGACTAGCGGGACCAATGAGCAGTTCTTC. The encoded protein is CASSLGTSGTNEQFF.

The gene calls are TRBV19 and TRBJ1-2; perhaps TRBD1 as D (5 bases). The CDR3 extends over 13 amino acids. V was cut by 9 bases and J by 7 bases, with 18 bases left in between. Germline values: CDR1 LNHDA, CDR2 SQIVND (reference sequence). In DNA form, the CDR3 reads TGTGCCAGCCGCGACAGTGGTGGTGTTGGCTACACCTTC. Protein: CASRDSGGVGYTF.

CDR3 nucleotide sequence: TGCGCCAGCAGCTTGACGGGAGTCTCGGGGAATGAGCAGTTCTTC. Its protein product is CASSLTGVSGNEQFF. V gene TRBV5-1 combines with J gene TRBJ2-1; a weak D match, TRBD2 (6 bases). V gave up 1 base and J gave up 7 bases, with 15 bases separating them. CDR1 is SGHRS, CDR2 YFSETQ, per germline. The CDR3 has 15 amino acids.

This clone came up a few times. The genes are TRBV30 and TRBJ2-2, with D perhaps given as TRBD1 or TRBD2 (5 bases each). The CDR3 covers 14 residues. In germline, CDR1 is GTSNPN, CDR2 SVGIG (reference sequence). V lost 4 bases, J lost 2 bases, and 11 bases lay in between. In DNA, the CDR3 is TGTGCCTGGAAGAGAGGGGCAAACACCGGGGAGCTGTTTTTT. Protein sequence: CAWKRGANTGELFF.

The DNA of the CDR3 is TGTGCCAGCAGTCAGACAGGGAGAAGCCAAGAGACCCAGTACTTC. Amino acids: CASSQTGRSQETQYF. The chain couples TRBV28 to TRBJ2-5; 7 bases are a match to TRBD1. The CDR3 is 15 residues long. V dropped 5 bases and J dropped 1; count of bases not matched to a gene: 7. Looked up from germline, CDR1 is MDHEN and CDR2 is SYDVKM.

In this sample, this clone turned up many times. The genes are TRBV7-9 and TRBJ2-1, with D perhaps TRBD2 (6 bases). Germline values: CDR1 SEHNR, CDR2 FQNEAQ (reference sequence). The CDR3 totals 15 residues. The germline V and J ends were trimmed by 5 bases and 8 bases, with 19 bases remaining between them. Here the CDR3 reads CASSPPLREYHEQFF. The CDR3 DNA reads as TGTGCCAGCAGCCCTCCCCTCCGGGAGTACCATGAGCAGTTCTTC.

CDR3 coding DNA: TGCGCCAGCAGGCCCGGTGGGGCCCAAGAGACCCAGTACTTC. Its protein is CASRPGGAQETQYF. The rearrangement uses TRBV5-1 and TRBJ2-5; D might be TRBD1 (5 bases). V was cut by 5 bases and J by 1 base, with 12 bases left in between. The CDR3 covers 14 residues. Per germline, CDR1 SGHRS and CDR2 YFSETQ. Drawing the rest from reference TRBV5-1 and TRBJ2-5, the complete variable domain is KAGVTQTPRYLIKTRGQQVTLSCSPISGHRSVSWYQQTPGQGLQFLFEYFSETQRNKGNFPGRFSGRQFSNSRSEMNVSTLELGDSALYLCASRPGGAQETQYFGPGTRLLVL.

This clone was picked up a small number of times. The V and J genes are TRBV29-1 and TRBJ2-7; perhaps D is TRBD1 or TRBD2 (5 bases each). Trimming removed 5 bases at V and 2 bases at J, with 10 bases between. The V gene's germline CDR1 is SQVTM and CDR2 ANQGSEA. The CDR3 runs to 12 residues. CDR3 region: CSVTGRTYEQYF. CDR3 coding DNA: TGCAGCGTTACGGGACGAACCTACGAGCAGTACTTC.

The V and J genes are TRBV7-2 and TRBJ1-5, with D uncertain. The CDR3 loop spans 17 amino acids. Trimming took 5 bases from V and 5 from J, leaving 22 bases between them. Germline V gives CDR1 SGHTA, CDR2 FQGNSA. CDR3 DNA: TGTGCCAGCAGCGTGACTGTTCCTTCCACCGGCGATCAGCCCCAGCATTTT. Its protein product is CASSVTVPSTGDQPQHF.

The V call is TRBV19, the J call TRBJ1-4; 7 positions agree with TRBD1. The CDR3 length is 14 residues. The junction had 7 bases not matched to a gene; V was cut back by 5 bases and J by 7 bases. Germline values: CDR1 LNHDA, CDR2 SQIVND (reference sequence). This CDR3 reads CASSRTGSGEKLFF. In DNA form, the CDR3 reads TGTGCCAGTAGTCGGACAGGCTCCGGTGAAAAACTGTTTTTT.

Of note for this clone: The sample has other DNA sequences that encode this CDR3 too. The chain employs TRBV5-4 and TRBJ1-5, with no clear D. V was clipped by 0 bases and J by 4 bases, with 5 bases between them. CDR3 length: 13 residues. Germline loops: CDR1 SGHNT, CDR2 YYREEE (reference sequence). The chain's CDR3 is CASSLGSNQPQHF. The CDR3 DNA reads TGTGCCAGCAGCTTGGGGTCAAATCAGCCCCAGCATTTT.